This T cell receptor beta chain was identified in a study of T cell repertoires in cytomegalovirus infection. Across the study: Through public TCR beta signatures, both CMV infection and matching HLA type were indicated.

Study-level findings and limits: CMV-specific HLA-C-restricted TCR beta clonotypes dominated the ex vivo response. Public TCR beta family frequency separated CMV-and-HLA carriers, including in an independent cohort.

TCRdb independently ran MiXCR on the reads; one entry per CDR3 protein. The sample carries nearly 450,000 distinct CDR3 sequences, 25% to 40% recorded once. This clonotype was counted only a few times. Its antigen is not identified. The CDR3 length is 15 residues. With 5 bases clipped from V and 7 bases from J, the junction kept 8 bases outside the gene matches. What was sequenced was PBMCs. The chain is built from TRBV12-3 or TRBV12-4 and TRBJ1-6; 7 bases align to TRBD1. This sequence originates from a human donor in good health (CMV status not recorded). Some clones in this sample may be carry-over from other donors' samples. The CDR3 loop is CASSPHPDRNSPLHF. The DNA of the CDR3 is TGTGCCAGCAGTCCCCACCCGGACAGGAATTCACCCCTCCACTTT.